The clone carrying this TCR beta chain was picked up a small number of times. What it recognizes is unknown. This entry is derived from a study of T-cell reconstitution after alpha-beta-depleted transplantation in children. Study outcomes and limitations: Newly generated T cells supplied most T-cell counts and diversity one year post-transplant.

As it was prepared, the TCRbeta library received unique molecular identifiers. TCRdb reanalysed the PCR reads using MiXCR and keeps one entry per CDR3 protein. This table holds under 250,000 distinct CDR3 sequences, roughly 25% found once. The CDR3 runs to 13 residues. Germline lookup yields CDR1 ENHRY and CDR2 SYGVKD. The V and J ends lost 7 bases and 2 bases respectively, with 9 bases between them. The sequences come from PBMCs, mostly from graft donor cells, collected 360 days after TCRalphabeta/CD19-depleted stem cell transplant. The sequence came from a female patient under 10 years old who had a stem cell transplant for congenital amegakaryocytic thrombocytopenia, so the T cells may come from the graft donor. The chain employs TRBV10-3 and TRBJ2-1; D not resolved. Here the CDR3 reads CAINERPYNEQFF. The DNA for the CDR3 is TGTGCCATCAACGAAAGGCCCTACAATGAGCAGTTCTTC.